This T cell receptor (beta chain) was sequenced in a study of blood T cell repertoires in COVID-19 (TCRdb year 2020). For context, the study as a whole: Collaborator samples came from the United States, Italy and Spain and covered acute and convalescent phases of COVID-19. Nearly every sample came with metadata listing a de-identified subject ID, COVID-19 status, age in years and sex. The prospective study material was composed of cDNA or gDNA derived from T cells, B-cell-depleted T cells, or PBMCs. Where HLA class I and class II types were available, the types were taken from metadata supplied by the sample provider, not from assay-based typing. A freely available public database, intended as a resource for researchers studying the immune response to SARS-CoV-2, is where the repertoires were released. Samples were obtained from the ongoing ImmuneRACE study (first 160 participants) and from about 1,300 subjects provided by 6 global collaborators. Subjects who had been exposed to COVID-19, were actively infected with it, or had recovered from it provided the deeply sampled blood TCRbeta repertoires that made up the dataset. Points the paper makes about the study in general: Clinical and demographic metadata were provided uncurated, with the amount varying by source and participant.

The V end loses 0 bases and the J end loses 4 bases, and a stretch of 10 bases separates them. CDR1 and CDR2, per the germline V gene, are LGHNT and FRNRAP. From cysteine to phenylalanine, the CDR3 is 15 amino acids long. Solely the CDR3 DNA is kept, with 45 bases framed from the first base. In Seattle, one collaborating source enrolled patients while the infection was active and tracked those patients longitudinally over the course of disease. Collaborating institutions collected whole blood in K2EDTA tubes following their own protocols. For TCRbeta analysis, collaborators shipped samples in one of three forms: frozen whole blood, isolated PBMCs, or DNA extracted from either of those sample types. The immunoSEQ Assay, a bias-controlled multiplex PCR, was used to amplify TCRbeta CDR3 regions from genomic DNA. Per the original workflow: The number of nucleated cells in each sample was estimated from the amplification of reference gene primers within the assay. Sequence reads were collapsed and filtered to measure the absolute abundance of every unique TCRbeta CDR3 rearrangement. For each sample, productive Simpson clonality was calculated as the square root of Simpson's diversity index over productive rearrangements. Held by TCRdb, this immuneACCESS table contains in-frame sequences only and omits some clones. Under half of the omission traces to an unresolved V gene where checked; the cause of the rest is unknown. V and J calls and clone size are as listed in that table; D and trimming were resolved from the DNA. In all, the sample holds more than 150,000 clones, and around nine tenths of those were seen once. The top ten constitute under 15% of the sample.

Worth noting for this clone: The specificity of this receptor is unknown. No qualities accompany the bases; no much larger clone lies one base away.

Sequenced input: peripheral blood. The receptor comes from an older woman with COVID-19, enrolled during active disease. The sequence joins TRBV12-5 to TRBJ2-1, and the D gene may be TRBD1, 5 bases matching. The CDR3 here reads CASGLVMQGYNEQFF. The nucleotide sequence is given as TGTGCTAGTGGTTTGGTAATGCAGGGATACAATGAGCAGTTCTTC. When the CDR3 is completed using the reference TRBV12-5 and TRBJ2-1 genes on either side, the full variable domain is DARVTQTPRHKVTEMGQEVTMRCQPILGHNTVFWYRQTMMQGLELLAYFRNRAPLDDSGMPKDRFSAEMPDATLATLKIQPSEPRDSAVYFCASGLVMQGYNEQFFGPGTRLTVL.